This T cell receptor beta chain originates from a study of shared clonotypes between healthy human individuals (dated by TCRdb to the early 2020s). At the level of the whole study: A few men and a couple of women, aged 18 to 49 years, made up the cohort. For each donor, CD4 naive and CD4 memory were each run on three plates, CD8 naive on two plates, and CD8 memory on one plate. The study deeply sequenced blood TCR repertoires of about five healthy adults to estimate repertoire size and the extent of clonotype sharing between individuals. Different laboratories and diverse techniques were used to prepare libraries and sequence TCR repertoires, to increase sequencing depth and limit assay-specific biases. Per donor, leukapheresis produced somewhere between about 0.8 and 9 billion PBMCs. Here is what the overall study found, with its caveats: The small number of donors limited the genetic and exposure-history diversity represented. Larger estimated clonotype richness was generally found for naive subsets than for memory subsets. Rarefaction of sorted-subset datasets indicated incomplete sequencing despite the large sequencing depth. Compared with non-shared clonotypes, the clonotypes found in all four sorted-subset donors had higher generation probabilities. About 5% of naive CD4, more than 3% of naive CD8, approximately 2.2% of memory CD4, and roughly 0.4% of memory CD8 clonotypes were shared across a handful of donors. Pairwise subsampling led to the expectation that sequencing depth would affect the degree of clonotype sharing among donors. Only blood was sampled, and tissue TCR repertoires likely differ from those in blood.

From the germline V gene (reference sequence), CDR1 is GTSNPN and CDR2 is SVGIG. Including cysteine and phenylalanine, the CDR3 has 13 amino acids. Only the CDR3 DNA is retained, 39 bases long and in frame from the first base. V is cut back by 3 bases and J by 7 bases, with 1 base in the junction unmatched. The donors were healthy, HIV-negative adults who had no recently reported acute infections or vaccinations. Every donor was a Caucasian adult residing in Nashville, Tennessee, USA. CD4+ T cells were enriched by magnetic negative selection; naive cells were then positively selected on CD45RA, and the negative fraction formed the memory subset. After blood collection by leukapheresis, PBMCs were isolated using Ficoll-Histopaque density gradient centrifugation and then cryopreserved in the vapor phase of liquid nitrogen. Purity and quantity of every magnetically sorted T cell population were checked by analytical flow cytometry. From each sorted fraction, genomic DNA was isolated and quantified by UV absorbance on a Nanodrop 2000c.

Using the deep immunoSEQ assay, multiplex PCR amplified TCR CDR3 regions from genomic DNA. For each cell subset, the extracted genomic DNA was distributed evenly across all wells of several immunoSEQ 96-well plates, and each plate served as one replicate. For sorted subsets, roughly 200 ng of genomic DNA, equivalent to some 30,000 T cell genomes, went into each replicate PCR. Purified libraries were quantified with a Qubit 3.0 fluorometer, sized on a Bioanalyzer 2100, and re-quantified with the KAPA Library Quantification kit. Every immunoSEQ 96-well plate was sequenced on a separate single-read 150-cycle Illumina NextSeq 550 flow cell. As for the authors' bioinformatics: The immunoSEQ output contained only junctional sequences without quality scores, so filtering could not match that applied to full-length reads. Sequences were annotated with PyIR, a Python wrapper for IgBLAST v1.9, using IMGT germline references to assign V/J genes and CDR3. Any read was removed if the V/J assignment was weak (E-value above 1e-6), the CDR3 was missing, or the read contained stop codons, out-of-frame junctions, or ambiguous translated residues. V3J clonotypes were defined by identical inferred V gene, J gene, and CDR3 amino acid sequence. Percentage overlap between repertoires was computed as shared unique clonotypes divided by the size of the smaller repertoire. Richness of each repertoire was evaluated using RTK rarefaction, the Chao1 estimator, and Recon v2.1 estimates of unobserved clonotypes. For all TCRbeta clonotypes obtained by the gDNA method from a handful of donors, generation probabilities were computed with OLGA. TCRdb stores this immuneACCESS table with in-frame sequences only. Part of the clones is absent; in the studies checked, under half of the shortfall reflects unresolved V genes, and no reason is known for the rest. The V and J calls and clone size come from that table; D and trimming were worked out from the DNA. Counted in this sample were more than 2 million clones; about 95% of them appeared once. The ten largest make up under 0.15% of the sample.

About this clone itself: Its binding antigen is unknown. No per-base quality is available; no much larger clone lies one base away.

The rearranged segments are TRBV30 and TRBJ2-1; 12 central bases correspond to TRBD2. This sequence was found in a man younger than 35 in good health. Specimen: naive CD4+ T cells sorted from blood. In the paper's terms, the cell subset or site label means: CD45RA+ positively selected. The CDR3 corresponds to CAWRGLAGNEQFF. In nucleotides, the sequence is TGTGCCTGGAGGGGACTAGCGGGTAATGAGCAGTTCTTC.